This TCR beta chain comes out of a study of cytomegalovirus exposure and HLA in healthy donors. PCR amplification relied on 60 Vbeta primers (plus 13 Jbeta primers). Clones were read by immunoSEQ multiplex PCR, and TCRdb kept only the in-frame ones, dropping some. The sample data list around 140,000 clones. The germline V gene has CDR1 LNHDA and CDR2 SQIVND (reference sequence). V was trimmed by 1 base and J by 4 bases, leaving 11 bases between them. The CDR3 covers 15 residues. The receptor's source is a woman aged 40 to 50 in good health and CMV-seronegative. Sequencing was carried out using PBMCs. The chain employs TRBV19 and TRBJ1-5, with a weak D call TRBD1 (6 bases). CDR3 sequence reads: CASSIGTVGNQPQHF. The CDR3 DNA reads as TGTGCCAGTAGTATAGGGACAGTAGGGAATCAGCCCCAGCATTTT.